This TCR beta chain was observed in a study of cytomegalovirus exposure and HLA in healthy donors. J lost 7 bases, V lost 4 bases, and 8 bases had no gene match. Germline V CDR1 and CDR2: SEHNR, FQNEAQ (reference sequence). This CDR3 is 15 amino acids long. Both 60 Vbeta primers and 13 Jbeta primers went into the PCR. Clones were sequenced by immunoSEQ multiplex PCR, and TCRdb holds only the in-frame ones, with some missing. The sample has approximately 130,000 clones, 65% to 85% seen once; the top ten hold 1.2%. Findings of the study overall: Cytomegalovirus association was listed for under 200 TCR beta chains.

Points on this clone: Its specificity is unknown.

The rearrangement joins TRBV7-9 to TRBJ1-5; 9 positions agree with TRBD1. Sequenced sample: PBMCs. The clonotype was recovered from a boy aged 5-17 years in good health and CMV-seronegative. The CDR3 loop reads CASSSGTGNNQPQHF. In nucleotides, the CDR3 is TGTGCCAGCAGCTCCGGGACAGGGAATAACCAGCCCCAGCATTTT.